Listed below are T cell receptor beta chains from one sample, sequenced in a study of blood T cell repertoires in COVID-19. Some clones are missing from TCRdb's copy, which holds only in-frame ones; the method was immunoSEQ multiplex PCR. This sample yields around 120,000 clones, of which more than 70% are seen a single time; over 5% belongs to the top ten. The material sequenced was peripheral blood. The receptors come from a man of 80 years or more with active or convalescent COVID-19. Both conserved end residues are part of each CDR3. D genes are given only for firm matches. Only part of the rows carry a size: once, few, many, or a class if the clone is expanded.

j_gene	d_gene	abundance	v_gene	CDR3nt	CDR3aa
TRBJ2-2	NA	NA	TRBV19	TGTGCCAGTAGTCAGCAGGGGCAAATAGCCGGGGAGCTGTTTTTT	CASSQQGQIAGELFF
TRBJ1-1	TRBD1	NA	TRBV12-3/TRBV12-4	TGTGCCAGCAGGCCCCGGGCGGGACAGATAGCTTTCTTT	CASRPRAGQIAFF
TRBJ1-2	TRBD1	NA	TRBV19	TGTGCCAGTATATTGGGACAGGGGGACTATGGCTACACCTTC	CASILGQGDYGYTF
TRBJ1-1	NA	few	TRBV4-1	TGCGCCAGCAGCCAAGAACAGGAGCAGAACACTGAAGCTTTCTTT	CASSQEQEQNTEAFF
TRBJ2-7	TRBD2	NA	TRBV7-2	TGTGCCAGCAGCGCCCGCGGGGGGGCTCACGAGCAGTACTTC	CASSARGGAHEQYF
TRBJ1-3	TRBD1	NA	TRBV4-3	TGCGCCAGCAGCCAGGTGACAGGGGGCTCTGGAAACACCATATATTTT	CASSQVTGGSGNTIYF
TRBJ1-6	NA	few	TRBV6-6	TGTGCCAGCAGTATATCGGATTCACCCCTCCACTTT	CASSISDSPLHF
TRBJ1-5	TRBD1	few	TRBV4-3	TGCGCCAGCAGCCAAGATCGGCAGGGGGGCCAGCCCCAGCATTTT	CASSQDRQGGQPQHF
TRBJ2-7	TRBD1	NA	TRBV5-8	TGTGCCAGCAATCGGGCGGCAGGGGGCCACGAGCAGTACTTC	CASNRAAGGHEQYF
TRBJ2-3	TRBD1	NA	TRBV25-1	TGTGCCAGCAGTGATAGGCAGGGGGCAGATACGCAGTATTTT	CASSDRQGADTQYF
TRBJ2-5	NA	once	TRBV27	TGTGCCAGCTCACCCGCGAGGGGGTGGAAGACCCAGTACTTC	CASSPARGWKTQYF
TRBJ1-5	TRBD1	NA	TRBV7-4	TGTGCCAGCAGCTTAAGGACAGGGCACCATGATAGCAATCAGCCCCAGCATTTT	CASSLRTGHHDSNQPQHF
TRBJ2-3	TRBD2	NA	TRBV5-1	TGCGCCAGCAGCTTGGCACTAGCGGGGGATACGCAGTATTTT	CASSLALAGDTQYF
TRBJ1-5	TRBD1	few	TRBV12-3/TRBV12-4	TGTGCCAGCAGTGACAGGGCCAATCAGCCCCAGCATTTT	CASSDRANQPQHF
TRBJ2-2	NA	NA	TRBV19	TGTGCCAGTAGTCTCAGGGACACAATTTTCTCCACCGGGGAGCTGTTTTTT	CASSLRDTIFSTGELFF
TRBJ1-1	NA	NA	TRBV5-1	TGCGCCAGCAGCCCGGAGATGAACACTGAAGCTTTCTTT	CASSPEMNTEAFF
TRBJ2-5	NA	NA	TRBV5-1	TGCGCCAGCAGCTTGAGAGGAGAGACCCAGTACTTC	CASSLRGETQYF
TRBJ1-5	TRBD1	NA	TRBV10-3	TGTGCCATCAGTGCGACAGGGGAGGTTCAGCCCCAGCATTTT	CAISATGEVQPQHF